This T cell receptor (beta chain) stems from a study of cytotoxic CD8 clonotypes in ibrutinib-treated CLL. The wider study: In all, about 11 patients were relapsed/refractory, approximately 16 were treatment-naive and 17 to 18 were IGHV unmutated. Sequencing produced an average of about 250,000 productive templates and approximately 100,000 productive rearrangements per sample. Notes on the study in general: Collection times varied between progressing and sustained-remission patients. Rising at ibrutinib response, clonality subsequently fell back toward baseline at progression.

This CDR3 is built from 15 residues. Germline CDR1 is MNHNS and CDR2 is SASEGT. V was clipped by 6 bases and J by 0 bases, with 13 bases between them. Repertoires were generated with immunoSEQ multiplex PCR, while TCRdb's copy carries only in-frame clones and drops some. Among about 300,000 clones listed, approximately 76% were seen once. This clone is a singleton in its sample. Its antigen is currently unknown. This sequence was found in a human donor with chronic lymphocytic leukemia. The rearrangement joins TRBV6-1 to TRBJ2-3, with D uncertain. The input for sequencing was PBMCs, taken at disease progression, from a patient treated with ibrutinib. The CDR3 reads CASRQSQVSTDTQYF. The CDR3 DNA sequence: TGTGCCAGCAGGCAGAGTCAAGTTAGCACAGATACGCAGTATTTT.